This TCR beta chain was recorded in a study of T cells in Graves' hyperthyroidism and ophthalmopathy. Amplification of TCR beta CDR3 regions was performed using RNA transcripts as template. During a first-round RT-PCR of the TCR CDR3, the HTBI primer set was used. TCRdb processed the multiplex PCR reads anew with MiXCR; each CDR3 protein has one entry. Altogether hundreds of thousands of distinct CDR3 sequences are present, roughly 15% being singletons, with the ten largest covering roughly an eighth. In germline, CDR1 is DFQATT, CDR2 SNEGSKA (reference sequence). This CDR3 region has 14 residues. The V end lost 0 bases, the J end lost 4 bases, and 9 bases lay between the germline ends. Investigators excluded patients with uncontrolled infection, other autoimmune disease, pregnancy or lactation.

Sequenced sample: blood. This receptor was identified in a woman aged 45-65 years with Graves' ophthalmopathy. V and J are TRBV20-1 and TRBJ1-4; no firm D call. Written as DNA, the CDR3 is TGCAGTGCTAGAGACTTAACAGATAATGAAAAACTGTTTTTT. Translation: CSARDLTDNEKLFF.